These 28 T cell receptor beta chains originate from one sample sequenced in a study of T-cell memory formation after mild COVID-19. TCRdb itself ran the 5' RACE reads through MiXCR, one entry per CDR3 protein. Here the sample spans under 250,000 distinct CDR3 sequences, 27% being singletons. Sequencing was done on a sample of PBMCs or a T cell subset sorted from them (not recorded which). The source of these receptors is an adult woman who had mild COVID-19 (a few samples of this study predate the infection). Cell type and time point are not known.

The chain employs TRBV7-2 and TRBJ1-4, with 7 bases aligning to TRBD1. J lost 2 bases, V lost 4 bases, and 7 bases had no gene match. The CDR3 loop spans 16 amino acids. The germline CDR1 and CDR2 sequences are SGHTA and FQGNSA. CDR3 sequence reads: CASSSGGRGTNEKLFF. As DNA, the CDR3 is TGTGCCAGCAGCTCTGGGGGCAGGGGGACTAATGAAAAACTGTTTTTT.

The chain couples TRBV9 to TRBJ2-7; D is uncertain. The CDR3 runs 13 residues. V shed 0 bases and J shed 1 base, with 5 bases lying between them. The V gene's germline CDR1 is SGDLS and CDR2 YYNGEE. The CDR3 coding sequence is TGTGCCAGCAGCGTAGAATCTTCCTACGAGCAGTACTTC. Amino acid sequence: CASSVESSYEQYF.

This clonotype was found a few times. The chain has TRBV18 and TRBJ2-1; 9 bases agree with TRBD2. The V and J ends lost 0 bases and 4 bases, in that order; junction bases with no gene match: 4. The CDR3 length is 16 residues. Per germline, CDR1 KGHSH and CDR2 LQKENI. CDR3 sequence (DNA): TGTGCCAGCTCACCACCCCCAGCGGGAGGTTACAATGAGCAGTTCTTC. It codes for CASSPPPAGGYNEQFF.

This clonotype turned up a few times. V and J are TRBV5-1 and TRBJ2-1; D unresolved. The CDR3 is made up of 17 amino acids. The germline V gene encodes CDR1 SGHRS and CDR2 YFSETQ. Trimming removed 3 bases from V and 6 bases from J, with 22 bases in between. CDR3 sequence (DNA): TGCGCCAGCAGCTACTACCGAACAAGGATAGGCCGCAATGAGCAGTTCTTC. Protein: CASSYYRTRIGRNEQFF.

V and J are TRBV29-1 and TRBJ2-3; possible D gene TRBD1, 5 bases. This CDR3 is built from 17 residues. Trimming took 7 bases from V and 1 from J, leaving 24 bases between them. The germline V gene encodes CDR1 SQVTM and CDR2 ANQGSEA. Written as DNA, the CDR3 is TGCAGCGCCCGCGGAAGGGCCCCCTTAGGGGGCACAGATACGCAGTATTTT. It specifies CSARGRAPLGGTDTQYF.

The chain carries TRBV29-1 and TRBJ1-2; D might be TRBD1 (6 bases). The CDR3 runs 14 residues. Germline V gene sequence: CDR1 SQVTM, CDR2 ANQGSEA. Deletions cut 7 bases from V and 6 bases from J, with 21 bases between. CDR3 DNA: TGCAGCGCCGGAGGGGCAGGGGCCAACAATGGCTACACCTTC. It specifies CSAGGAGANNGYTF.

Details on this clonotype: The junction departs from the called germline gene at one end, perhaps through a read error. This rearrangement joins TRBV27 to TRBJ1-2; 9 nucleotides align to TRBD1. The germline V gene has CDR1 MNHEY and CDR2 SMNVEV (reference sequence). The CDR3 length is 15 residues. The CDR3 DNA is TGTGCCAGCGCCGCAGCCGGGACAGGGACTTATGTCTACACCTTC. Its protein is CASAAAGTGTYVYTF.

This clonotype has more than one count but fewer than ten. The chain employs TRBV5-1 and TRBJ2-5, with TRBD2 matching 10 bases. CDR1 is SGHRS and CDR2 is YFSETQ in the germline V gene. Losses at the gene ends were 4 bases for V and 1 base for J; bases not matched to a gene: 7. The CDR3 is made up of 16 amino acids. The CDR3 here is CASSTLLAGAQETQYF. The CDR3 nucleotides read TGCGCCAGCAGCACCCTTCTAGCGGGGGCCCAAGAGACCCAGTACTTC.

The chain uses TRBV24-1 and TRBJ2-1, with a possible D match to TRBD1 (6 bases). V lost 3 bases to trimming and J lost 3 bases, with 14 bases between them. This CDR3 has 16 residues. CDR1 is KGHDR, CDR2 SFDVKD, per germline. For the CDR3, the DNA is TGTGCCACCAGTGATGCAACAGGGTTCCTCTACAATGAGCAGTTCTTC. This gives the protein CATSDATGFLYNEQFF.

The rearrangement joins TRBV20-1 to TRBJ2-7; TRBD2 matches at 7 bases. Trimming cost V 5 bases and J 0 bases; bases outside gene matches: 19. Germline CDR1 reads DFQATT; CDR2 reads SNEGSKA (reference sequence). This CDR3 is 18 amino acids long. Here the CDR3 DNA reads TGCAGTGCTTATCGGGATGGGGCTAGCGGAGACCCCTCCTACGAGCAGTACTTC. It is translated as CSAYRDGASGDPSYEQYF.

In its sample, this clonotype was seen once. The junction and the germline gene differ at one end; a read error may be behind it. The chain links TRBV9 to TRBJ2-3; D unclear. There are 12 residues in the CDR3. Germline V CDR1 and CDR2: SGDLS, YYNGEE. The CDR3 loop is CASIVGTDTQYF. CDR3 in DNA: TGTGCCAGCATCGTAGGCACAGATACGCAGTATTTT.

This chain uses TRBV2 with TRBJ1-2, with 7 bases aligning to TRBD1. Unmatched junction bases numbered 7, after V lost 4 bases and J lost 8 bases. This CDR3 is 13 amino acids long. Looked up from germline, CDR1 is SNHLY and CDR2 is FYNNEI. The CDR3 loop reads CASSGTGGDGYTF. The DNA for the CDR3 is TGTGCCAGCAGTGGGACAGGAGGGGACGGCTACACCTTC.

The chain recombines TRBV5-1 with TRBJ1-1; D is perhaps TRBD1 (5 bases). Trimming left V 4 bases short and J 1 base short, with 11 bases between. This CDR3 is 14 amino acids long. The V gene's germline CDR1 is SGHRS and CDR2 YFSETQ. The CDR3 sequence: CASSIGTPNTEAFF. In DNA, the CDR3 is TGCGCCAGCAGCATCGGGACTCCGAACACTGAAGCTTTCTTT.

The CDR3 nucleotides read TGTGCCAGTAGTATTAACCGGGACTACGAGCAGTACTTC. This codes for CASSINRDYEQYF. V gene TRBV19 combines with J gene TRBJ2-7; D possibly corresponds to TRBD2 (5 bases). V lost 3 bases and J 3 bases, leaving 9 bases between the germline ends. Germline V lookup: CDR1 LNHDA, CDR2 SQIVND (reference sequence). The CDR3 covers 13 residues.

This chain joins TRBV5-1 and TRBJ2-7; D unclear. Germline V gives CDR1 SGHRS, CDR2 YFSETQ. The CDR3 totals 13 residues. The ends were cut back, 0 bases at V and 2 bases at J, with 6 bases in the middle. The DNA for the CDR3 is TGCGCCAGCAGCTTGGAAACCGCCTACGAGCAGTACTTC. Amino acids: CASSLETAYEQYF.

This clonotype turned up a few times. The chain joins TRBV7-2 to TRBJ2-3; D is perhaps TRBD2 (6 bases). Germline V gene data show CDR1 as SGHTA and CDR2 as FQGNSA. V shed 5 bases and J shed 6 bases, with 18 bases lying between them. This CDR3 is 15 amino acids long. CDR3 region: CASSPPGGFVDTQYF. DNA for the CDR3: TGTGCCAGCAGCCCCCCTGGGGGGTTCGTGGATACGCAGTATTTT.

V is TRBV12-3 or TRBV12-4 and J is TRBJ1-2; TRBD1 aligns across 7 bases. Germline trimming cut 8 bases from V and 4 bases from J; bases unmatched to any gene: 4. The CDR3 is made up of 12 amino acids. The CDR3, as DNA: TGTGCCAGCGATGACAGGGCCTATGGCTACACCTTC. Protein sequence: CASDDRAYGYTF.

This clonotype was detected a few times. The chain uses TRBV29-1 and TRBJ1-2; D gene unclear. The V gene's germline CDR1 is SQVTM and CDR2 ANQGSEA. Trimming pared 3 bases from V and 0 bases from J, leaving 5 bases between. The CDR3 runs 12 residues. CDR3 loop: CSVETANYGYTF. DNA for the CDR3: TGCAGCGTTGAGACGGCTAACTATGGCTACACCTTC.

This sequence joins TRBV20-1 and TRBJ2-6; a weak D match, TRBD1 (5 bases). Trimming took 2 bases from V and 0 from J, leaving 14 bases between them. The V gene's germline CDR1 is DFQATT and CDR2 SNEGSKA (reference sequence). CDR3 length: 17 residues. The CDR3 sequence is CSARHGHFNSGANVLTF. CDR3 DNA sequence: TGCAGTGCTAGACACGGACACTTCAACTCTGGGGCCAACGTCCTGACTTTC.

The chain's CDR3 is CASTQYRQGGEAFF. The DNA for the CDR3 is TGTGCCAGTACCCAATATCGACAGGGGGGTGAAGCTTTCTTT. This chain uses TRBV19 with TRBJ1-1; TRBD1 matches at 9 bases. V gave up 7 bases and J gave up 7 bases; unmatched junction bases: 10. The CDR3 runs 14 residues. Germline-derived CDR1 and CDR2 are LNHDA and SQIVND (reference sequence).

The chain employs TRBV7-9 and TRBJ2-7; perhaps TRBD1 as D (6 bases). The germline V and J ends were trimmed by 4 bases and 3 bases, with 16 bases remaining between them. Germline V CDR1 and CDR2: SEHNR, FQNEAQ (reference sequence). This CDR3 has 15 residues. Here the CDR3 reads CASSSPGTPVYEQYF. The DNA of the CDR3 is TGTGCCAGCAGCTCTCCTGGGACACCTGTCTACGAGCAGTACTTC.

This clonotype showed up just once. The CDR3 loop is CASSFIRQGFSPLHF. The CDR3 DNA reads as TGTGCCAGCAGTTTCATCCGACAGGGGTTTTCACCCCTCCACTTT. The rearrangement uses TRBV27 and TRBJ1-6; 8 bases agree with TRBD1. J gave up 9 bases and V 3 bases, and 7 bases lay outside the gene matches. Germline loops: CDR1 MNHEY, CDR2 SMNVEV (reference sequence). The CDR3 has 15 amino acids.

The chain recombines TRBV20-1 with TRBJ2-1; maybe TRBD2 (5 bases). CDR1 and CDR2 from the germline V gene are DFQATT and SNEGSKA (reference sequence). CDR3 length: 13 residues. With 3 bases removed from V and 0 bases from J, the gap between germline ends came to 6 bases. Written as DNA, the CDR3 is TGCAGTGCTAGCGGGGTCTCCTACAATGAGCAGTTCTTC. Amino acids: CSASGVSYNEQFF.

The chain employs TRBV6-5 and TRBJ2-2; 10 bases match TRBD2. CDR1 MNHEY and CDR2 SVGAGI come from the germline V gene. The CDR3 runs 15 residues. V was clipped by 7 bases and J by 1 base; unmatched bases: 3. The DNA for the CDR3 is TGTGCCAGCAACCCTAGCGGGGGGAACACCGGGGAGCTGTTTTTT. Its translation: CASNPSGGNTGELFF.

The chain employs TRBV7-2 and TRBJ2-3; no reliable D call. Germline lookup yields CDR1 SGHTA and CDR2 FQGNSA. The CDR3 spans 15 residues. The V gene lost 5 bases and the J gene lost 6 bases, with 18 bases spanning the gap. CDR3 coding DNA: TGTGCCAGCAGCCAAACTCGGACCCCTTGGGATACGCAGTATTTT. Translation gives CASSQTRTPWDTQYF.

The rearrangement joins TRBV5-1 to TRBJ2-2; possible D gene TRBD2, 6 bases. Germline V CDR1 and CDR2: SGHRS, YFSETQ. V lost 0 bases to trimming and J lost 6 bases, with 18 bases between them. The CDR3 is 17 residues long. CDR3 DNA: TGCGCCAGCAGCTTGGGCCTCGGGAGTTCGGCCCCCGGGGAGCTGTTTTTT. Its protein product is CASSLGLGSSAPGELFF.

This clonotype was detected only a few times. The CDR3 region is CASSDGTSGETQYF. The CDR3 coding sequence is TGTGCCAGCTCAGATGGGACTAGCGGAGAGACCCAGTACTTC. V is TRBV18 and J is TRBJ2-5, with TRBD2 identical over 11 bases. This CDR3 is 14 amino acids long. Germline CDR1 and CDR2: KGHSH and LQKENI. V lost 5 bases to trimming and J lost 4 bases; unmatched junction nucleotides: 3.

V gene TRBV4-2 combines with J gene TRBJ1-4; 10 positions match TRBD1. Germline CDR1 reads LGHNA; CDR2 reads YNFKEQ. The CDR3 covers 14 residues. V lost 3 bases to trimming and J lost 8 bases; unmatched junction nucleotides: 3. The CDR3 is CASSHGTGEEKLFF. DNA of the CDR3: TGTGCCAGCAGCCATGGGACAGGGGAGGAAAAACTGTTTTTT.